This T cell receptor (beta chain) was found in a study of blood T cell repertoires in COVID-19. Across the whole study: The origin of the acute and convalescent COVID-19 samples was the United States, Italy and Spain.

Per the original methods: Reference gene primer amplification gave nucleated cell count estimates. Using immunoSEQ multiplex PCR, the repertoire was profiled, and TCRdb retains in-frame clones only, with some absent. That table is the source of V, J and clone size, and D and trimming were worked out from the DNA. The table lists hundreds of thousands of clones, 80% to 90% of them singletons. With V trimmed by 4 bases and J by 9 bases, 18 bases remained unmatched. The CDR3 sequence is 17 residues long. The germline V gene has CDR1 MDHEN and CDR2 SYDVKM. Participant age was about 18 to 95 years, and participants resided in approximately 25 US areas.

The sequence was collected from a woman aged 45-59 years with acute COVID-19. The V gene is TRBV28, the J gene TRBJ2-1; TRBD2 agrees at 7 bases. The sequencing sample was made of PBMCs or T cells enriched from blood (not recorded which). The chain's CDR3 is CASSSSLPGLPQGEQFF. The CDR3 coding sequence is TGTGCCAGCAGTTCCTCCCTTCCGGGACTACCTCAAGGTGAGCAGTTCTTC.